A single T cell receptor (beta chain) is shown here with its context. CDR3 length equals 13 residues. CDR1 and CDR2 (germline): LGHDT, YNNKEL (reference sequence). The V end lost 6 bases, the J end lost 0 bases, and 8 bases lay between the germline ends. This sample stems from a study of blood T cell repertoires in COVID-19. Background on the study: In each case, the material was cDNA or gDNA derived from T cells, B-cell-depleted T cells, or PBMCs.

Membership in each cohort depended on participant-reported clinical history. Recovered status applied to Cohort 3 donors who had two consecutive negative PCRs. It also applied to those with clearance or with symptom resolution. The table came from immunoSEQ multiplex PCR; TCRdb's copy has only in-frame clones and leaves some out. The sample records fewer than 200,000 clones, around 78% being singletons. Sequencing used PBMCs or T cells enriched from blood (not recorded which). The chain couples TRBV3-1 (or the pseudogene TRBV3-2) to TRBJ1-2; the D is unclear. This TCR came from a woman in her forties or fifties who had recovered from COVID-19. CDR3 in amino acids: CASSQTANYGYTF. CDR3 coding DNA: TGTGCCAGCAGTCAAACAGCTAACTATGGCTACACCTTC.